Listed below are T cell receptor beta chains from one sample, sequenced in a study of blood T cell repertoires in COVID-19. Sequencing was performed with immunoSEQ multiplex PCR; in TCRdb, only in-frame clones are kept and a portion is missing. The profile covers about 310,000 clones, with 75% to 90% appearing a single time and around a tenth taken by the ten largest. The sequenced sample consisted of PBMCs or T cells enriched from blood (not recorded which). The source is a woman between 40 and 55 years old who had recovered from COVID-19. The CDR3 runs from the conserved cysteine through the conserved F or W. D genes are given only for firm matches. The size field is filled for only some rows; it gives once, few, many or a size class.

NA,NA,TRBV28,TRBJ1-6,CASIGDRNHSPLHF,TGTGCCAGCATTGGAGACAGGAATCATTCACCCCTCCACTTT
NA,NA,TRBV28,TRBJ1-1,CASSPPHLGPEAFF,TGTGCCAGCAGTCCGCCTCATCTGGGGCCTGAAGCTTTCTTT
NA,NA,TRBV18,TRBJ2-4,CASSPIGTDLAKNIQYF,TGTGCCAGCTCACCAATAGGGACTGATCTAGCCAAAAACATTCAGTACTTC
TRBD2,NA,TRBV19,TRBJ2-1,CASSIAGGGEQFF,TGTGCCAGTAGTATAGCGGGAGGGGGGGAGCAGTTCTTC
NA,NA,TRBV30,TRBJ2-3,CAWNQGMADTQYF,TGTGCCTGGAATCAGGGCATGGCAGATACGCAGTATTTT
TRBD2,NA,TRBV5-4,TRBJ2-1,CASSELAGPVNEQFF,TGTGCCAGCAGCGAACTAGCGGGCCCTGTCAATGAGCAGTTCTTC
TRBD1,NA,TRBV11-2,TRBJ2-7,CASSFGTGDSYEQYF,TGTGCCAGCAGCTTCGGGACAGGGGACTCCTACGAGCAGTACTTC
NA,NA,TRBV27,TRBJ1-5,CASSFEQQLYSNQPQHF,TGTGCCAGCAGTTTCGAACAACAGCTGTATAGCAATCAGCCCCAGCATTTT
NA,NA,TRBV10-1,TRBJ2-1,CASSPDTTYNEQFF,TGCGCCAGCAGCCCGGACACGACATACAATGAGCAGTTCTTC
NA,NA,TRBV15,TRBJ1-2,CATSDPKSGHLLNYGYTF,TGTGCCACCAGCGACCCCAAGTCTGGACACTTACTTAACTATGGCTACACCTTC
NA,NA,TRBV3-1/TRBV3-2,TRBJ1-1,CASSRHGEVAAFF,TGTGCCAGCAGCCGCCATGGTGAGGTCGCAGCTTTCTTT
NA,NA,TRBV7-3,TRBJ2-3,CASSSGLRSTDTQYF,TGTGCCAGCAGCTCCGGACTGCGCTCGACAGATACGCAGTATTTT
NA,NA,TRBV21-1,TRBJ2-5,CASSRISGETQYF,TGTGCCAGCAGCCGCATTTCTGGCGAGACCCAGTACTTC
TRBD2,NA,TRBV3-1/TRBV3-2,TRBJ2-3,CASSQELRGAGTQYF,TGTGCCAGCAGCCAAGAATTGCGGGGGGCGGGGACGCAGTATTTT
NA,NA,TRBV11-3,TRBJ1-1,CASSLGGNAEAFF,TGTGCCAGCAGCCTGGGGGGGAACGCTGAAGCTTTCTTT
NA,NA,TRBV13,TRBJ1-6,CASSLAGGEPLHF,TGTGCCAGCAGCTTAGCTGGGGGGGAGCCCCTCCACTTT
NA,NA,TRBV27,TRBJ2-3,CASSLLGGATDTQYF,TGTGCCAGCAGTTTACTGGGCGGGGCCACAGATACGCAGTATTTT
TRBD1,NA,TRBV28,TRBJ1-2,CASSTPTGFNYGYTF,TGTGCCAGCAGTACACCGACAGGGTTCAACTATGGCTACACCTTC
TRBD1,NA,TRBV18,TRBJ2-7,CASSSDRQGTYEQYF,TGTGCCAGCTCATCCGATCGACAGGGAACCTACGAGCAGTACTTC
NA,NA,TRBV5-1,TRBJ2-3,CASSFLRAGDTQYF,TGCGCCAGCAGCTTTTTGAGGGCGGGAGATACGCAGTATTTT
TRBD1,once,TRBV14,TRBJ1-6,CASSLHRGQSSYNSPLHF,TGTGCCAGCAGCCTTCACAGGGGGCAGAGCTCCTATAATTCACCCCTCCACTTT
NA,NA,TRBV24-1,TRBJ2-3,CATSVGAVSTDTQYF,TGTGCCACCAGTGTCGGAGCGGTGAGCACAGATACGCAGTATTTT